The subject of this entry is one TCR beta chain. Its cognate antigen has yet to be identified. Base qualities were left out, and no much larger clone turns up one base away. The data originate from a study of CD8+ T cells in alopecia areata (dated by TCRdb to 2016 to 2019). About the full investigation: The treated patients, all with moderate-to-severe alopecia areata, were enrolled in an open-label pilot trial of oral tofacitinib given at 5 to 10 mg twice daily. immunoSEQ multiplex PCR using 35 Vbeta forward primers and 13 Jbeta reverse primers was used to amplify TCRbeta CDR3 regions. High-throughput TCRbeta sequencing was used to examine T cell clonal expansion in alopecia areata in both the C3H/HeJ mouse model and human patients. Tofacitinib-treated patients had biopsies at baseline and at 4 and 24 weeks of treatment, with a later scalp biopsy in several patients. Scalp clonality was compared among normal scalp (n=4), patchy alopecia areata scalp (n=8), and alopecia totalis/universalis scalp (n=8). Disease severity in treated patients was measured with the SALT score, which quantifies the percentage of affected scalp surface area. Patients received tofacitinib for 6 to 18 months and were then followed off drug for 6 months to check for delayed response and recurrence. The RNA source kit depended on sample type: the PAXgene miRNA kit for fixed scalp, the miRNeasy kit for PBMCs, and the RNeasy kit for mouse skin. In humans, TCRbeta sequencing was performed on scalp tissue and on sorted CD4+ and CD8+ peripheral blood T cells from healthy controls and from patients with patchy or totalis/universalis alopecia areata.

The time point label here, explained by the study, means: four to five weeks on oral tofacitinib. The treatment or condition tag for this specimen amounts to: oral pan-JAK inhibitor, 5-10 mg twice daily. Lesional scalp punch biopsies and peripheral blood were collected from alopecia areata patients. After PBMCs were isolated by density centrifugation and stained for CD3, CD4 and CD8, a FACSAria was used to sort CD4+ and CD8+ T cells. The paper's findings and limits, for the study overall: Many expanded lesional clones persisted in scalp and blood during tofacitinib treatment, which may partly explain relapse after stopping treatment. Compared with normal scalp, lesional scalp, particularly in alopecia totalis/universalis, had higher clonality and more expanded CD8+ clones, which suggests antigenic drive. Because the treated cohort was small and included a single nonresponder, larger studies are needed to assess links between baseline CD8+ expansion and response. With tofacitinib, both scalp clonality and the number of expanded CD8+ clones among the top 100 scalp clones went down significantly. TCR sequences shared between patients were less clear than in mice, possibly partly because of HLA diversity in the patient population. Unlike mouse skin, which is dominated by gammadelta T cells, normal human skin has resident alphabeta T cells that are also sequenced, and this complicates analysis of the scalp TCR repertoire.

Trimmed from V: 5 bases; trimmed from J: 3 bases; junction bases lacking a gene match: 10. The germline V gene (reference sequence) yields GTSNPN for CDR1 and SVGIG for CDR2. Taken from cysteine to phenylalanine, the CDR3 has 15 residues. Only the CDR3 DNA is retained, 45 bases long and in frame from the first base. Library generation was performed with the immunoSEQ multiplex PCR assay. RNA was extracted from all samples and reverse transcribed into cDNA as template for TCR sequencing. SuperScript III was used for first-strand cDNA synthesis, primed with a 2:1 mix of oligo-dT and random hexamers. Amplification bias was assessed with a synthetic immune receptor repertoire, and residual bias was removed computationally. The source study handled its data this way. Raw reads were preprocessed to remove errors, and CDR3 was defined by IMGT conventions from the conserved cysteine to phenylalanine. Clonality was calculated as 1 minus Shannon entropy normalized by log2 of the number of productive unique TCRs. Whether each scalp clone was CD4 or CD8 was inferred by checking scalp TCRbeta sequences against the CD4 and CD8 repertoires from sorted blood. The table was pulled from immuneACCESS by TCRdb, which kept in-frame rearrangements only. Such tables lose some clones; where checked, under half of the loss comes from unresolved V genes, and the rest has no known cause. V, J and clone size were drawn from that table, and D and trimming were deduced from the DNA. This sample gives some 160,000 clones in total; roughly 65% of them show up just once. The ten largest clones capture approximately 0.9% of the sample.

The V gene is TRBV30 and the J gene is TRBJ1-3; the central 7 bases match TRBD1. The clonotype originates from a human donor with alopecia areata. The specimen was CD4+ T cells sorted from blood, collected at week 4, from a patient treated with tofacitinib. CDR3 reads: CAWATGAAGGNTIYF. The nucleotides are TGTGCCTGGGCAACAGGGGCCGCTGGTGGAAACACCATATATTTT.